The clone carrying this TCR beta chain was seen a few times. Per the germline V gene, CDR1 is SEHNR and CDR2 is FQNEAQ (reference sequence). V lost 6 bases, J lost 8 bases, and 13 bases lay in between. There are 12 residues in the CDR3. The entry originates in a study of shared clonotypes between healthy human individuals. Study-level information: Samples came from a couple of female and three male donors aged 18 to 49.

Amplification in unsorted PBMC replicate PCRs started from around 300 ng DNA, which equals 28,000 or so T cell genomes. The authors' processing: In the immunoSEQ data, sequences were junction-only and lacked quality scores, so filtering differed. This table comes from immunoSEQ multiplex PCR, and its TCRdb copy is limited to in-frame clones, with some not included. D and trimming come from the DNA, and the V and J calls and clone size come from that table. Among 520,000 or so clones listed, roughly 78% were seen once. This TCR was recovered from a woman aged 40 to 50 in good health. Some clones in this sample may be carry-over from other donors' samples. The specimen sequenced was PBMCs. V usage is TRBV7-9 and J usage is TRBJ1-2; weak D call: TRBD1 (6 bases). The CDR3 region has the DNA TGTGCCAGCAGTTTCCACACAGGGGGCTACACCTTC. The encoded protein is CASSFHTGGYTF.